A selection of T cell receptor beta chains follows, all from one sample in a study of OX40 agonist ivuxolimab in advanced cancers. Sequencing used immunoSEQ multiplex PCR; TCRdb keeps in-frame clones, though not all of them. This table has tens of thousands of clones, 85% appearing once. Sequencing used CD4+ or CD8+ T cells sorted from blood, obtained in a trial of the OX40 agonist ivuxolimab. Receptors originate from an adult with an advanced solid tumor such as melanoma, head and neck, liver or kidney cancer. The CDR3 runs from the conserved cysteine through the conserved F or W. Fields, in order: J gene, V gene, clone size, D gene, CDR3 DNA, CDR3 protein. The D gene is left open where the match is weak. Where a row states a size, it is once, few, many or the class of an expanded clone; other rows omit it.

j_call: TRBJ2-5; v_call: TRBV5-6; clone_size: -; d_call: -; cdr3_nt: TGTGCCAGCAGCTCGACTAACCAAGAGACCCAGTACTTC; cdr3_aa: CASSSTNQETQYF
j_call: TRBJ2-7; v_call: TRBV19; clone_size: -; d_call: TRBD1; cdr3_nt: TGTGCCAGTCGAGGACAGGGGGCTTATAGCCCTCACGAGCAGTACTTC; cdr3_aa: CASRGQGAYSPHEQYF
j_call: TRBJ1-1; v_call: TRBV14; clone_size: -; d_call: -; cdr3_nt: TGTGCCAGCAGTCAGGAAATGCCTTGGACAGCGAACACTGAAGCTTTCTTT; cdr3_aa: CASSQEMPWTANTEAFF
j_call: TRBJ2-7; v_call: TRBV6-1; clone_size: -; d_call: TRBD2; cdr3_nt: TGTGCCAGCAGTGAAAATACTAGCGGGGGCGGGGTGCAGTACTTC; cdr3_aa: CASSENTSGGGVQYF
j_call: TRBJ2-1; v_call: TRBV7-2; clone_size: -; d_call: -; cdr3_nt: TGTGCCAGCAAGAGGGACGGGAGCTCCTACAATGAGCAGTTCTTC; cdr3_aa: CASKRDGSSYNEQFF
j_call: TRBJ2-1; v_call: TRBV7-9; clone_size: -; d_call: -; cdr3_nt: TGTGCCAGCAGCTTAGTGTTACTAGCCGATGAGCAGTTCTTC; cdr3_aa: CASSLVLLADEQFF
j_call: TRBJ2-2; v_call: TRBV27; clone_size: -; d_call: -; cdr3_nt: TGTGCCAGCAGTTTCACAGGGCCCGGGGAGCTGTTTTTT; cdr3_aa: CASSFTGPGELFF
j_call: TRBJ1-4; v_call: TRBV4-1; clone_size: -; d_call: -; cdr3_nt: TGCGCCAGCGCCCAAATTAATGAAAAACTGTTTTTT; cdr3_aa: CASAQINEKLFF
j_call: TRBJ2-7; v_call: TRBV4-1; clone_size: -; d_call: TRBD1; cdr3_nt: TGCGCCAGCAGCCAAGACAGGGGGCGGTACGAGCAGTACTTC; cdr3_aa: CASSQDRGRYEQYF
j_call: TRBJ1-1; v_call: TRBV4-3; clone_size: few; d_call: -; cdr3_nt: TGCGCCAGCAGCCAAGATCTTGTGGGTTTCGCTGAAGCTTTCTTT; cdr3_aa: CASSQDLVGFAEAFF
j_call: TRBJ2-7; v_call: TRBV6-6; clone_size: -; d_call: -; cdr3_nt: TGTGCCAGCAGTTTCTCTCGGGACGAGCAGTACTTC; cdr3_aa: CASSFSRDEQYF
j_call: TRBJ2-3; v_call: TRBV19; clone_size: -; d_call: TRBD2; cdr3_nt: TGTGCCAGTAGCAGACTAGCGGGGGAAGCAGATACGCAGTATTTT; cdr3_aa: CASSRLAGEADTQYF
j_call: TRBJ2-2; v_call: TRBV5-6; clone_size: -; d_call: -; cdr3_nt: TGTGCCAGCAGCTCCTACACCGGGGAGCTGTTTTTT; cdr3_aa: CASSSYTGELFF
j_call: TRBJ2-6; v_call: TRBV19; clone_size: -; d_call: -; cdr3_nt: TGTGCCAGTAGTATAGCCGGCTCTGGGGCCAACGTCCTGACTTTC; cdr3_aa: CASSIAGSGANVLTF
j_call: TRBJ2-3; v_call: TRBV30; clone_size: -; d_call: TRBD1; cdr3_nt: TGTGCCTGGAGTGTACAGGGGACCGTGGGAGATACGCAGTATTTT; cdr3_aa: CAWSVQGTVGDTQYF
j_call: TRBJ2-7; v_call: TRBV9; clone_size: -; d_call: TRBD1; cdr3_nt: TGTGCCAGCAGCGTAGACGACGGACAGGGACTGTACGAGCAGTACTTC; cdr3_aa: CASSVDDGQGLYEQYF
j_call: TRBJ1-2; v_call: TRBV5-6; clone_size: -; d_call: -; cdr3_nt: TGTGCCAGCAGCTTGGGGGGCGGCACCGACTATGGCTACACCTTC; cdr3_aa: CASSLGGGTDYGYTF
j_call: TRBJ1-2; v_call: TRBV5-6; clone_size: once; d_call: -; cdr3_nt: TGTGCCAGCAGTTTTCCCGACAGGCTAATCTATGGCTACACCTTC; cdr3_aa: CASSFPDRLIYGYTF
j_call: TRBJ2-7; v_call: TRBV7-6; clone_size: -; d_call: TRBD2; cdr3_nt: TGTGCCAGCAGCTTAAAACCCGCTGAGACTAGCGGGAGTTTAGGTTTCTACGAGCAGTACTTC; cdr3_aa: CASSLKPAETSGSLGFYEQYF
j_call: TRBJ1-3; v_call: TRBV18; clone_size: -; d_call: -; cdr3_nt: TGTGCCAGCTCACCATACCGGGGGCCTGGAAACACCATATATTTT; cdr3_aa: CASSPYRGPGNTIYF
j_call: TRBJ2-7; v_call: TRBV29-1; clone_size: -; d_call: TRBD1; cdr3_nt: TGCAGCGTTATCCAGGGGGTAGGTGGCGAGCAGTACTTC; cdr3_aa: CSVIQGVGGEQYF
j_call: TRBJ2-1; v_call: TRBV7-3; clone_size: -; d_call: TRBD2; cdr3_nt: TGTGCCAGCAGCTCCGTCCCTAGCGGGGGGTTCCAGTTCTTC; cdr3_aa: CASSSVPSGGFQFF
j_call: TRBJ1-2; v_call: TRBV25-1; clone_size: -; d_call: -; cdr3_nt: TGTGCCAGCAGTGTTTCCCTGGATGGCTACACCTTC; cdr3_aa: CASSVSLDGYTF
j_call: TRBJ1-2; v_call: TRBV14; clone_size: -; d_call: -; cdr3_nt: TGTGCCAGCAGCCAAGATCTGGGCACGTTTTATGGCTACACCTTC; cdr3_aa: CASSQDLGTFYGYTF
j_call: TRBJ2-1; v_call: TRBV9; clone_size: -; d_call: TRBD2; cdr3_nt: TGTGCCAGCAGCGTAGCTAGCGGCCCCTCCTACAATGAGCAGTTCTTC; cdr3_aa: CASSVASGPSYNEQFF
j_call: TRBJ2-7; v_call: TRBV29-1; clone_size: many; d_call: TRBD2; cdr3_nt: TGCAGCGCAGGAGTGGCTAGCGGGATTCGCTCCTACGAGCAGTACTTC; cdr3_aa: CSAGVASGIRSYEQYF
j_call: TRBJ1-1; v_call: TRBV7-6; clone_size: once; d_call: -; cdr3_nt: TGTGCCAGCAGCTTAGCGCATGGGGGAGAGGGGGACACTGAAGCTTTCTTT; cdr3_aa: CASSLAHGGEGDTEAFF
j_call: TRBJ2-7; v_call: TRBV9; clone_size: -; d_call: -; cdr3_nt: TGTGCCAGCAGCGTAGTACCAGGGAACTCCTACGAGCAGTACTTC; cdr3_aa: CASSVVPGNSYEQYF
j_call: TRBJ1-1; v_call: TRBV5-4; clone_size: -; d_call: -; cdr3_nt: TGTGCCAGCAGCTTCAGAGTGAACACTGAAGCTTTCTTT; cdr3_aa: CASSFRVNTEAFF